The rows below give T cell receptor beta chains drawn from one sample of a study of CD8 T cells in Susac syndrome. One entry per CDR3 protein, called by TCRdb with MiXCR from the immunoSEQ multiplex PCR reads. Seen here are 240,000 or so distinct CDR3 sequences, 96% observed once, and the top ten hold approximately 0.1%. Sample: CD4+ T cells from PBMCs. The origin of the receptors is a human donor with Susac syndrome. Both conserved end residues are part of each CDR3. The D gene is left open where the match is weak. The listing skips clone size in some rows; elsewhere it reads once, few, many or a size class.

d_gene,abundance,j_gene,v_gene,CDR3aa,CDR3nt
.,.,TRBJ2-7,TRBV28,CASRGLAYEQYF,TGTGCCAGCAGAGGTCTCGCCTACGAGCAGTACTTC
.,.,TRBJ1-1,TRBV29-1,CSTLRSTEAFF,TGCAGCACCTTACGGAGCACTGAAGCTTTCTTT
.,.,TRBJ2-7,TRBV6-5,CASSYPPHYEQYF,TGTGCCAGCAGTTATCCTCCGCACTACGAGCAGTACTTC
.,.,TRBJ2-3,TRBV4-2,CASSQVTAADTQYF,TGTGCCAGCAGCCAAGTCACCGCCGCAGATACGCAGTATTTT
TRBD2,.,TRBJ2-1,TRBV20-1,CSARTSVSYNEQFF,TGCAGTGCTAGAACTAGCGTCTCCTACAATGAGCAGTTCTTC
.,.,TRBJ1-1,TRBV20-1,CSAREMEGNTEAFF,TGCAGTGCTAGAGAAATGGAAGGGAACACTGAAGCTTTCTTT
TRBD1,.,TRBJ2-5,TRBV30,CAWRDDRVGETQYF,TGTGCCTGGCGGGACGACAGGGTTGGAGAGACCCAGTACTTC
TRBD2,.,TRBJ2-1,TRBV30,CAWSVLITSGQFF,TGTGCCTGGAGTGTACTCATTACTAGCGGCCAGTTCTTC
.,few,TRBJ2-5,TRBV11-2,CASSLDGEETQYF,TGTGCCAGCAGCTTAGACGGGGAAGAGACCCAGTACTTC
TRBD1,once,TRBJ1-1,TRBV29-1,CSATTGGDTEAFF,TGCAGCGCCACGACAGGGGGGGACACTGAAGCTTTCTTT
.,.,TRBJ1-5,TRBV20-1,CSAETDRLGQPQHF,TGCAGTGCTGAAACGGACCGCCTCGGGCAGCCCCAGCATTTT
.,.,TRBJ1-1,TRBV5-1,CASSALNTEAFF,TGCGCCAGCAGCGCACTGAACACTGAAGCTTTCTTT
TRBD1,.,TRBJ1-2,TRBV30,CAWSVVGTGFGYTF,TGTGCCTGGAGTGTAGTCGGGACAGGGTTTGGCTACACCTTC
TRBD2,.,TRBJ2-1,TRBV7-3,CASSLYPGTSGSEQFF,TGTGCCAGCAGCTTATACCCCGGGACTAGCGGGAGTGAGCAGTTCTTC
.,once,TRBJ1-3,TRBV12-3/TRBV12-4,CASSLNAGDTIYF,TGTGCCAGCAGTTTAAATGCTGGGGACACCATATATTTT
.,.,TRBJ2-1,TRBV20-1,CSAAGSVNEQFF,TGCAGTGCGGCCGGTAGTGTGAATGAGCAGTTCTTC
.,.,TRBJ2-7,TRBV12-3/TRBV12-4,CASSHSSGLISYEQYF,TGTGCCAGCAGCCACTCCTCGGGACTGATCTCCTACGAGCAGTACTTC
TRBD2,few,TRBJ2-7,TRBV28,CASSSGGDYEQYF,TGTGCCAGCAGCTCGGGGGGGGACTACGAGCAGTACTTC
TRBD2,.,TRBJ2-2,TRBV29-1,CSVGLVNTGELFF,TGCAGCGTCGGACTAGTGAACACCGGGGAGCTGTTTTTT
.,.,TRBJ1-2,TRBV6-5,CASSRRGPGNYGYTF,TGTGCCAGCAGCCGTCGGGGTCCGGGAAACTATGGCTACACCTTC
.,.,TRBJ2-7,TRBV7-9,CASSLDGIIANEQYF,TGTGCCAGCAGCTTAGATGGGATCATCGCCAACGAGCAGTACTTC
.,once,TRBJ2-5,TRBV2,CASSEGGASGQRETQYF,TGTGCCAGCAGTGAAGGGGGGGCTAGCGGCCAGAGGGAGACCCAGTACTTC
.,.,TRBJ1-1,TRBV12-3/TRBV12-4,CASSSRPVFF,TGTGCCAGCAGTTCACGTCCGGTTTTCTTT
.,.,TRBJ1-1,TRBV1,CTSSQVQGQGAEAFF,TGCACCAGCAGCCAGGTACAGGGTCAGGGGGCTGAAGCTTTCTTT
.,.,TRBJ1-5,TRBV12-3/TRBV12-4,CASSRDTRGQPQHF,TGTGCCAGCAGTCGGGACACCCGGGGGCAGCCCCAGCATTTT
.,.,TRBJ2-1,TRBV5-1,CASSIDPPPSEQFF,TGCGCCAGCAGCATAGACCCGCCCCCCAGCGAGCAGTTCTTC
TRBD1,.,TRBJ1-1,TRBV19,CASTDRGITEAFF,TGTGCCAGTACCGACAGGGGTATCACTGAAGCTTTCTTT
.,.,TRBJ2-1,TRBV29-1,CSTRRGEFYNEQFF,TGCAGCACCCGTAGGGGGGAGTTTTACAATGAGCAGTTCTTC
TRBD2,.,TRBJ2-7,TRBV2,CASTAPGGGVGGSYEQYF,TGTGCCAGCACAGCCCCGGGAGGCGGTGTCGGCGGGTCCTACGAGCAGTACTTC
TRBD2,once,TRBJ2-5,TRBV15,CATSRATSGQETQYF,TGTGCCACCAGCAGAGCTACTAGCGGCCAAGAGACCCAGTACTTC
TRBD1,.,TRBJ2-7,TRBV20-1,CSASSLGQGTTYEQYF,TGCAGTGCTAGTTCCCTCGGACAGGGGACAACCTACGAGCAGTACTTC
TRBD2,once,TRBJ2-1,TRBV20-1,CSARGLAAFNEQFF,TGCAGTGCTAGAGGGCTAGCGGCATTCAATGAGCAGTTCTTC
TRBD1,.,TRBJ2-2,TRBV7-9,CASSTLGQGKGNTGELFF,TGTGCCAGCAGCACCTTGGGACAGGGGAAGGGGAACACCGGGGAGCTGTTTTTT
TRBD2,.,TRBJ2-5,TRBV20-1,CSGKTSGIETQYF,TGCAGTGGCAAGACTAGCGGGATTGAGACCCAGTACTTC
.,.,TRBJ2-7,TRBV15,CATSRVFGYEQYF,TGTGCCACCAGCAGGGTATTCGGCTACGAGCAGTACTTC
.,.,TRBJ1-1,TRBV3-1,CASSQREEAFF,TGTGCCAGCAGCCAAAGAGAAGAAGCTTTCTTT
.,once,TRBJ2-7,TRBV29-1,CSVEPRRFFYEQYF,TGCAGCGTTGAGCCCCGCAGGTTCTTCTACGAGCAGTACTTC